Here is one T cell receptor (beta chain) with its context. Antigen unknown. Germline CDR1 reads SGHDN; CDR2 reads FVKESK. This CDR3 contains 16 residues. Deletions cut 0 bases from V and 0 bases from J, with 12 bases between. These data originate in a study of cytomegalovirus exposure and HLA in healthy donors. At the level of the study: In an earlier analysis, almost 120 million unique TCR beta sequences were found from some 170 million T cells.

General observations from the study: The CMV antigen specificity of a few CMV-associated chains was confirmed through in vitro analysis. One variant, a missense change in DCLRE1C, was linked in a later analysis to TCR beta V- and J-gene trimming. In a later analysis, HLA-C alleles had the fewest associated TCRs, DRB1 alleles the most.

PCR amplification relied on 60 Vbeta primers (plus 13 Jbeta primers). TCRdb's table, derived via immunoSEQ multiplex PCR, lists solely in-frame clones and lacks some. The data show 80,000 to 100,000 clones, under 85% seen once. This TCR was sampled from a man aged 18 to 35 in good health and CMV-seropositive. The chain couples TRBV14 to TRBJ2-7; no definite D call. Source material: PBMCs. As DNA, the CDR3 is TGTGCCAGCAGCCAAGATTGGGCAGAGAGCTCCTACGAGCAGTACTTC. Its translation is CASSQDWAESSYEQYF.